These T cell receptor beta chains were read from a single sample in a study of graft-versus-host responses after intestinal transplantation. Measured with immunoSEQ multiplex PCR; TCRdb has only the in-frame clones, and not every one. The top ten clones hold 2% to 3% of a sample with tens of thousands of clones, roughly nine tenths of them seen once. The starting material was PBMCs, obtained around 43 weeks after intestinal transplant. These receptors came from a human patient who received an intestinal transplant, so some T cells may come from the graft donor. Both conserved end residues are part of each CDR3. The D gene is left open where the match is weak. Only some rows state a clone size, as once, few, many or a class for expanded clones.

>TRBJ2-7|TRBV7-2|NA|TRBD1
CASSRDRGTYEQYF
TGTGCCAGCAGCCGGGACAGGGGGACCTACGAGCAGTACTTC
>TRBJ2-1|TRBV6-5|NA|TRBD1
CASRNTGGAYNEQFF
TGTGCCAGCAGGAATACAGGGGGTGCCTACAATGAGCAGTTCTTC
>TRBJ2-1|TRBV14|NA|TRBD2
CASSLSGRLSYNEQFF
TGTGCCAGCAGCCTCAGCGGGAGGCTCTCCTACAATGAGCAGTTCTTC
>TRBJ2-7|TRBV14|NA|TRBD2
CASRSTSGSAYEQYF
TGTGCCAGCAGATCAACTAGCGGGAGCGCCTACGAGCAGTACTTC
>TRBJ2-2|TRBV6-5|NA|TRBD2
CASSRASGTGELFF
TGTGCCAGCAGCCGCGCTAGCGGGACCGGGGAGCTGTTTTTT
>TRBJ2-3|TRBV4-1|once|NA
CASSQVGGPGTDTQYF
TGCGCCAGCAGCCAAGTTGGGGGTCCGGGCACAGATACGCAGTATTTT
>TRBJ1-5|TRBV4-1|NA|NA
CASSQTYDSNQPQHF
TGCGCCAGCAGCCAAACTTACGATAGCAATCAGCCCCAGCATTTT
>TRBJ1-2|TRBV7-9|NA|TRBD1
CASSLGTDGYTF
TGTGCCAGCAGTCTTGGGACAGATGGCTACACCTTC
>TRBJ2-7|TRBV28|NA|NA
CASSPREIGPSEQYF
TGTGCCAGCAGTCCGCGCGAGATCGGCCCCTCCGAGCAGTACTTC
>TRBJ1-2|TRBV7-8|NA|NA
CASSLAGRNYGYTF
TGTGCCAGCAGCTTAGCCGGCAGAAACTATGGCTACACCTTC
>TRBJ2-1|TRBV7-3|NA|TRBD2
CASSLGVGLAYPEQFF
TGTGCCAGCAGCTTAGGAGTGGGACTAGCTTATCCTGAGCAGTTCTTC
>TRBJ1-1|TRBV5-1|NA|TRBD1
CASSADRDTEAFF
TGCGCCAGCAGCGCCGACAGGGACACTGAAGCTTTCTTT
>TRBJ2-5|TRBV18|NA|NA
CASSPRGWETQYF
TGTGCCAGCTCACCACGGGGTTGGGAGACCCAGTACTTC
>TRBJ2-3|TRBV6-4|NA|TRBD2
CASSGLAGGTDTQYF
TGTGCCAGCAGTGGACTAGCGGGGGGCACAGATACGCAGTATTTT
>TRBJ2-3|TRBV10-2|few|TRBD2
CASSSSGGTDTQYF
TGCGCCAGCAGTTCTAGCGGGGGCACAGATACGCAGTATTTT
>TRBJ1-2|TRBV29-1|NA|NA
CSVVRDATIRNYGYTF
TGCAGCGTTGTAAGGGACGCAACAATCCGAAACTATGGCTACACCTTC
>TRBJ2-3|TRBV2|NA|NA
CASSEPLNTDTQYF
TGTGCCAGCAGTGAACCACTCAACACAGATACGCAGTATTTT
>TRBJ1-3|TRBV7-9|NA|NA
CASSSRETSGNTIYF
TGTGCCAGCAGCTCCAGGGAGACCTCTGGAAACACCATATATTTT
>TRBJ1-6|TRBV30|NA|NA
CARSVHGGFSPLHF
TGTGCCAGGAGTGTACATGGCGGTTTTTCACCCCTCCACTTT
>TRBJ2-5|TRBV4-2|NA|TRBD2
CASSQKRGNQETQYF
TGTGCCAGCAGCCAAAAGCGGGGTAACCAAGAGACCCAGTACTTC
>TRBJ2-3|TRBV29-1|NA|NA
CSVVTGASTDTQYF
TGCAGCGTTGTTACTGGTGCTAGCACAGATACGCAGTATTTT
>TRBJ2-5|TRBV9|NA|TRBD2
CASSPWEGQETQYF
TGTGCCAGCAGCCCCTGGGAGGGTCAAGAGACCCAGTACTTC
>TRBJ2-7|TRBV6-6|once|NA
CASSYSLYEQYF
TGTGCCAGCAGTTACTCTCTCTACGAGCAGTACTTC
>TRBJ1-6|TRBV10-3|NA|NA
CAISGGAYNSPLHF
TGTGCCATCAGTGGGGGGGCCTATAATTCACCCCTCCACTTT
>TRBJ2-1|TRBV4-1|NA|NA
CASSQDRNEQFF
TGCGCCAGCAGCCAAGATAGGAATGAGCAGTTCTTC
>TRBJ2-7|TRBV21-1|NA|NA
CASSKERVCGRGRGREQYF
TGTGCCAGCAGCAAAGAGAGAGTTTGTGGGCGGGGGCGGGGGCGCGAGCAGTACTTC
>TRBJ2-1|TRBV7-7|NA|TRBD2
CASSDSSGGAKNEQFF
TGTGCCAGCAGCGATTCTAGCGGGGGGGCTAAGAATGAGCAGTTCTTC
>TRBJ2-3|TRBV4-2|NA|TRBD2
CASSQDRGGVLVTDTQYF
TGTGCCAGCAGCCAAGATCGGGGGGGCGTATTAGTAACAGATACGCAGTATTTT
>TRBJ2-7|TRBV5-1|NA|NA
CASSFLVGGYEQYF
TGCGCCAGCAGCTTTCTGGTGGGGGGCTACGAGCAGTACTTC
>TRBJ2-2|TRBV6-1|NA|NA
CASRGFTGELFF
TGTGCCAGCAGAGGTTTCACCGGGGAGCTGTTTTTT
>TRBJ2-7|TRBV9|NA|TRBD1
CASRTGDYEQYF
TGTGCCAGTAGGACAGGGGACTACGAGCAGTACTTC
>TRBJ1-1|TRBV6-5|NA|NA
CASSRPGDTEAFF
TGTGCCAGCAGCCGACCAGGGGACACTGAAGCTTTCTTT
>TRBJ2-1|TRBV28|NA|NA
CASSYAIYNEQFF
TGTGCCAGCAGTTATGCGATATACAATGAGCAGTTCTTC
>TRBJ2-7|TRBV5-1|NA|TRBD2
CASSLFAGGSSYEQYF
TGCGCCAGCAGCTTGTTCGCGGGGGGCAGCTCCTACGAGCAGTACTTC
>TRBJ1-1|TRBV6-1|NA|NA
CASSEYGGYTEAFF
TGTGCCAGCAGTGAATACGGGGGGTACACTGAAGCTTTCTTT
>TRBJ2-6|TRBV9|NA|NA
CASSVVPTF
TGTGCCAGCAGCGTAGTACCCACTTTC
>TRBJ2-7|TRBV7-3|NA|TRBD2
CASSSLAGGPYEQYF
TGTGCCAGCAGCTCCTTAGCGGGAGGACCCTACGAGCAGTACTTC
>TRBJ2-1|TRBV7-2|NA|TRBD2
CASSFTSGAYNEQFF
TGTGCCAGCAGCTTTACTAGCGGGGCATACAATGAGCAGTTCTTC
>TRBJ2-5|TRBV4-1|NA|TRBD2
CASSQPGLAGETQYF
TGCGCCAGCAGCCAACCGGGACTAGCGGGAGAGACCCAGTACTTC
>TRBJ1-6|TRBV2|NA|NA
CASSEEGGYNSPLHF
TGTGCCAGCAGTGAAGAAGGGGGATATAATTCACCCCTCCACTTT
>TRBJ2-1|TRBV15|NA|TRBD2
CATSRSSGKYNEQFF
TGTGCCACCAGCAGGTCTAGCGGAAAATACAATGAGCAGTTCTTC
>TRBJ2-4|TRBV6-1|NA|NA
CASTSGLNQYF
TGTGCCAGCACCTCAGGGCTTAATCAGTACTTC
>TRBJ2-5|TRBV13|NA|TRBD2
CASSVGGSAGGDGETQYF
TGTGCCAGCAGCGTAGGAGGATCAGCGGGGGGAGATGGAGAGACCCAGTACTTC